The next 8 T cell receptor beta chains were all read from a single sample in a study of liver allograft versus peripheral blood T cells. Study details: Transplanted livers held T cell receptor repertoires, and these were compared with repertoires in recipients' peripheral blood.

TCRdb re-called the reads with MiXCR, one entry per CDR3 protein. The table shows about 8,000 distinct CDR3 sequences, with roughly 18% occurring only once. These receptor sequences come from a human patient who had a liver transplant. Some T cells here may be from the graft donor.

The chain is built from TRBV19 and TRBJ1-3, with D maybe TRBD1 (5 bases). V was clipped by 10 bases and J by 2 bases, with 12 bases between them. Germline V gene data show CDR1 as LNHDA and CDR2 as SQIVND (reference sequence). The CDR3 loop spans 13 amino acids. CDR3 protein: CATAGTAGNTIYF. CDR3 sequence (DNA): TGTGCCACCGCCGGGACCGCTGGAAACACCATATATTTT.

J is TRBJ2-5 and V is TRBV9; 10 nucleotides align to TRBD2. Germline V gene sequence: CDR1 SGDLS, CDR2 YYNGEE. The CDR3 covers 16 residues. Losses at the gene ends were 1 base for V and 5 bases for J; bases not matched to a gene: 8. DNA for the CDR3: TGTGCCAGCAGCGTACTCCCCCTAGCGGGGGATGAGACCCAGTACTTC. Translating gives CASSVLPLAGDETQYF.

This clonotype was observed a handful of times. The chain links TRBV12-3 or TRBV12-4 to TRBJ1-1; D remains unclear. The CDR3 runs 14 residues. Deletions cut 2 bases from V and 0 bases from J, with 7 bases between. The CDR3 coding sequence is TGTGCCAGCAGTTTAACAGAATTGAACACTGAAGCTTTCTTT. This codes for CASSLTELNTEAFF.

Worth noting for this clonotype: A much larger clone differs by one base, so this may be a read error. DNA of the CDR3: TGTGCCAGAAGCCGTCTAACCCAGGGGACGACTGAAGCTTTCTTT. It yields the protein CARSRLTQGTTEAFF. This sequence joins TRBV14 and TRBJ1-1; possibly TRBD1 for D (6 bases). Germline loops: CDR1 SGHDN, CDR2 FVKESK. The CDR3 totals 15 residues.

This clonotype rates as medium-sized. The chain joins TRBV6-5 to TRBJ2-3; 12 bases agree with TRBD2. Trimming at V came to 5 bases and at J to 5 bases, leaving 5 bases not matched to a gene. The CDR3 loop spans 15 amino acids. The V gene's germline CDR1 is MNHEY and CDR2 SVGAGI. The DNA for the CDR3 is TGTGCCAGCAGTCGACTAGCGGGAGTAGGAGATACGCAGTATTTT. This translates into CASSRLAGVGDTQYF.

This clonotype was counted a few times. The chain combines TRBV12-3 or TRBV12-4 with TRBJ1-1; a possible D gene is TRBD1 (5 bases). The CDR3 sequence is 13 residues long. Trimming removed 2 bases from V and 3 bases from J, with 7 bases in between. For the CDR3, the DNA is TGTGCCAGCAGTTTACTAGGGGACACTGAAGCTTTCTTT. This gives the protein CASSLLGDTEAFF.

V usage is TRBV15 and J usage is TRBJ2-7; D is unclear. Germline assignment: CDR1 LNHNV and CDR2 YYDKDF (reference sequence). The CDR3 spans 14 residues. Trimming cost V 1 base and J 2 bases, with 9 bases left between them. The CDR3 coding sequence is TGTGCCACCAGCAGAGTAGGACCACCCTACGAGCAGTACTTC. Protein product: CATSRVGPPYEQYF.

The gene calls are TRBV28 and TRBJ2-2, with a tentative D call TRBD1 (6 bases). The CDR3 runs to 13 residues. Germline V gene sequence: CDR1 MDHEN, CDR2 SYDVKM. Trimming took 6 bases from V and 6 from J, leaving 11 bases between them. The CDR3 nucleotides read TGTGCCAGCAGCCGAGGGGGTGCCGGGGAGCTGTTTTTT. As protein: CASSRGGAGELFF.